This T cell receptor (beta chain) stems from a study of shared clonotypes between healthy human individuals. Study-level results: Compared with clonotypes that all four donors shared, non-shared clonotypes had lower generation probabilities. Memory subsets had estimated richness that was generally smaller than that of naive subsets. For sorted subsets, rarefaction showed incomplete sequencing despite large depth.

CDR3 size: 15 residues. The V segment lost 3 bases and the J segment 7 bases; nucleotides outside the gene matches: 4. In germline, CDR1 is SNHLY, CDR2 FYNNEI. This clone showed up just a few times. As yet, its antigen is unknown. Here immunoSEQ multiplex PCR was the method, and the copy in TCRdb shows in-frame clones only, minus some. Among over 2 million clones, around 92% were seen once, and the ten largest hold around 0.38%. The chain links TRBV2 to TRBJ2-2; 11 bases line up with TRBD1. Sequencing was done on a sample of naive CD4+ T cells from PBMCs. Subset denoted: CD45RA+ positively selected. The sequence was obtained from a man between 18 and 35 years old in good health. Some clones in this sample may be carry-over from other donors' samples. The CDR3 loop is CASSDPGQGGGELFF. The DNA of the CDR3 is TGTGCCAGCAGTGACCCGGGACAGGGGGGCGGGGAGCTGTTTTTT.